The rows below give T cell receptor beta chains drawn from one sample of a study of shared clonotypes between healthy human individuals. Sequencing was performed with immunoSEQ multiplex PCR; in TCRdb, only in-frame clones are kept and a portion is missing. The sample lists 2 million to 2.5 million clones, 80% to 95% seen once, with roughly 0.36% in the top ten. Input material: naive CD4+ T cells from PBMCs. The receptors were gathered from a young man in good health. Some clones in this sample may be carry-over from other donors' samples. CDR3s include the opening cysteine and the closing phenylalanine or tryptophan. A D gene is named only where the DNA matches it firmly. Not all rows give a size; the values are once, few, many and, for expanded clones, a class.

v_gene	d_gene	abundance	j_gene	CDR3aa	CDR3nt
TRBV28	-	-	TRBJ1-3	CASSSPGLYSGNTIYF	TGTGCCAGCAGCTCCCCAGGACTGTACTCTGGAAACACCATATATTTT
TRBV4-1	-	-	TRBJ2-7	CASSRTEAYEQYF	TGCGCCAGCAGCCGGACAGAGGCCTACGAGCAGTACTTC
TRBV5-1	-	-	TRBJ1-4	CASRIGQNNEKLFF	TGCGCCAGCAGAATTGGACAGAATAATGAAAAACTGTTTTTT
TRBV18	-	-	TRBJ1-2	CASWSWHYGYTF	TGTGCCAGCTGGAGTTGGCACTATGGCTACACCTTC
TRBV10-1	-	-	TRBJ1-5	CASSDDGPKPQHF	TGCGCCAGCAGTGATGACGGCCCGAAGCCCCAGCATTTT
TRBV28	TRBD1	-	TRBJ2-7	CASSLLDRGGEQYF	TGTGCCAGCAGTTTATTGGACAGGGGAGGAGAGCAGTACTTC
TRBV9	-	-	TRBJ2-3	CASSGTTLISTDTQYF	TGTGCCAGCAGCGGGACTACCCTGATTAGCACAGATACGCAGTATTTT
TRBV18	TRBD1	-	TRBJ1-3	CASSRNRDRGHTIYF	TGTGCCAGCTCACGAAACCGGGACAGGGGCCACACCATATATTTT
TRBV7-3	TRBD2	-	TRBJ2-1	CASSLTSASYNEQFF	TGTGCCAGCAGCCTAACTAGCGCGTCCTACAATGAGCAGTTCTTC
TRBV11-2	-	once	TRBJ1-3	CASSLVVGSGNTIYF	TGTGCCAGCAGCTTAGTTGTGGGCTCTGGAAACACCATATATTTT
TRBV29-1	-	-	TRBJ2-7	CSVTTDKSYEQYF	TGCAGCGTTACGACGGACAAGTCCTACGAGCAGTACTTC
TRBV7-6	-	-	TRBJ2-5	CASSKRPHGVNQETQYF	TGTGCCAGCAGTAAGAGACCGCACGGCGTGAACCAAGAGACCCAGTACTTC
TRBV27	TRBD2	-	TRBJ2-1	CASSLSSGRPPEQFF	TGTGCCAGCAGTTTATCGAGCGGGAGGCCACCGGAGCAGTTCTTC
TRBV7-9	-	-	TRBJ2-7	CASRAINRADEQYF	TGTGCCAGCAGGGCGATAAACAGGGCGGACGAGCAGTACTTC
TRBV27	-	-	TRBJ1-1	CASSLWSQQNTEAFF	TGTGCCAGCAGTTTATGGTCACAACAGAACACTGAAGCTTTCTTT
TRBV7-9	-	-	TRBJ2-1	CASSLGSEQFF	TGTGCCAGCAGCTTGGGAAGCGAGCAGTTCTTC
TRBV9	TRBD2	-	TRBJ2-5	CASSVRGLAGVGETQYF	TGTGCCAGCAGCGTTAGGGGACTAGCGGGAGTAGGGGAGACCCAGTACTTC
TRBV6-5	-	once	TRBJ1-4	CASTRWGDEKLFF	TGTGCCAGCACGCGATGGGGGGATGAAAAACTGTTTTTT
TRBV28	-	-	TRBJ1-2	CASSTGSGYGYTF	TGTGCCAGCAGTACCGGTAGCGGGTATGGCTACACCTTC
TRBV6-1	-	-	TRBJ2-7	CASSVYEQYF	TGTGCCAGCAGTGTCTACGAGCAGTACTTC
TRBV9	TRBD2	-	TRBJ2-1	CASSVGLAALYNEQFF	TGTGCCAGCAGCGTAGGTCTAGCGGCACTCTACAATGAGCAGTTCTTC
TRBV10-3	TRBD2	-	TRBJ2-2	CAISEFLAGEGGELFF	TGTGCCATCAGTGAGTTTCTAGCGGGAGAAGGCGGGGAGCTGTTTTTT
TRBV7-2	TRBD2	-	TRBJ2-5	CASSSAGIVMTQYF	TGTGCCAGCAGTTCAGCGGGGATTGTGATGACCCAGTACTTC
TRBV18	-	once	TRBJ2-5	CASSPIPQETQYF	TGTGCCAGCTCACCAATACCCCAAGAGACCCAGTACTTC
TRBV15	TRBD2	-	TRBJ2-7	CATSRGGAGGPWEQYF	TGTGCCACCAGCAGAGGAGGGGCGGGAGGGCCTTGGGAGCAGTACTTC
TRBV28	-	-	TRBJ1-2	CASRRASRGGGYTF	TGTGCCAGCAGGCGCGCCTCCCGAGGGGGGGGCTACACCTTC
TRBV9	-	-	TRBJ1-3	CASSVEGSSGNTIYF	TGTGCCAGCAGCGTAGAGGGGTCCTCTGGAAACACCATATATTTT
TRBV6-5	-	-	TRBJ1-4	CASRNPGWGEKLFF	TGTGCCAGCAGAAACCCCGGGTGGGGTGAAAAACTGTTTTTT
TRBV18	-	-	TRBJ1-5	CASSLGVTQPQHF	TGTGCCAGCTCCCTGGGGGTCACTCAGCCCCAGCATTTT
TRBV6-6	-	-	TRBJ2-5	CASSYGGGETQYF	TGTGCCAGCAGTTACGGGGGCGGGGAGACCCAGTACTTC